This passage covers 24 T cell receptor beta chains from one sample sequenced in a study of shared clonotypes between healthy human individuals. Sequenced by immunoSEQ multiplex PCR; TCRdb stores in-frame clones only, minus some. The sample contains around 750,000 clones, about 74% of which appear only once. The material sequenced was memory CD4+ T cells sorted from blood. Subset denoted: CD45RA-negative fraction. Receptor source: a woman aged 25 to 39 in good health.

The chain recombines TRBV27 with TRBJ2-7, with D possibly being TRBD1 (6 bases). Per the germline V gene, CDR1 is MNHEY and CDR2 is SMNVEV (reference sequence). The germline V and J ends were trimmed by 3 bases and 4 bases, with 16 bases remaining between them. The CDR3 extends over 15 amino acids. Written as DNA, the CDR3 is TGTGCCAGCAGTTTTTATCAGGGGACCCCTTACGAGCAGTACTTC. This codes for CASSFYQGTPYEQYF.

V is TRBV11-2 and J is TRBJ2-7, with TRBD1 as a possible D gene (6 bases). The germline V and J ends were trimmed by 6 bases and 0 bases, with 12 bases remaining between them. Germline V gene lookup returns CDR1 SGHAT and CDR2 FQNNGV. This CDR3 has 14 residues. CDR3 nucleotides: TGTGCCAGCAGGCAGGGACATAACTCCTACGAGCAGTACTTC. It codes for CASRQGHNSYEQYF.

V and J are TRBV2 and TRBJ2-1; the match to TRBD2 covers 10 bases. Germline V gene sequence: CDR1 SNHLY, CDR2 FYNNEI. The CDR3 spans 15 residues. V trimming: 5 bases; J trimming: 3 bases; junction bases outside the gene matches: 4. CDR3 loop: CASSSSGSHYNEQFF. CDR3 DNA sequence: TGTGCCAGCAGTTCTAGCGGGAGCCACTACAATGAGCAGTTCTTC.

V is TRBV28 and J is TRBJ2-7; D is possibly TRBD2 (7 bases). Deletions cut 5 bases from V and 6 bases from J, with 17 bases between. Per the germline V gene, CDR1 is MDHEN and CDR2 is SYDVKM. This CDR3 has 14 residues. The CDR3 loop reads CASSTEGEGSEQYF. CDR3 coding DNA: TGTGCCAGCAGTACCGAGGGGGAGGGTTCCGAGCAGTACTTC.

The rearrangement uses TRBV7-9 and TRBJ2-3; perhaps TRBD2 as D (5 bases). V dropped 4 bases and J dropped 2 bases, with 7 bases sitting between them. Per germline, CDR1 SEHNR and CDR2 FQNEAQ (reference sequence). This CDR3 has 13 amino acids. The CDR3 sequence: CASSWRSTDTQYF. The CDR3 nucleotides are TGTGCCAGCAGCTGGAGGTCCACAGATACGCAGTATTTT.

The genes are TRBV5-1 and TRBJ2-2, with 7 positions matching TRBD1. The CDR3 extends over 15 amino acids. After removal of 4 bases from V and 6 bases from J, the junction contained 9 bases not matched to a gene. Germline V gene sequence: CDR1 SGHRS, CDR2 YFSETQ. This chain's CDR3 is CASSRLEGGSGELFF. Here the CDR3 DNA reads TGCGCCAGCAGCCGATTGGAAGGGGGCTCCGGGGAGCTGTTTTTT.

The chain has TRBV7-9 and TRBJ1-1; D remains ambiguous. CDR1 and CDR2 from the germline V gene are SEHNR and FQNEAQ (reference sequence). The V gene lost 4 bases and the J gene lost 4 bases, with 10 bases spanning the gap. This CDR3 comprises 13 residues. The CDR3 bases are TGTGCCAGCAGCTCCGTCGTCGGCACTGAAGCTTTCTTT. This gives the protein CASSSVVGTEAFF.

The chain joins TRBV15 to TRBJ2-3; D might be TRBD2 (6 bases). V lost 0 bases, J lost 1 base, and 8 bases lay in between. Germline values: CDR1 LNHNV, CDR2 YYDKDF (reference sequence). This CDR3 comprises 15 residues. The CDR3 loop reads CATSRDPSGTDTQYF. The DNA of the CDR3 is TGTGCCACCAGCAGAGATCCTAGCGGCACAGATACGCAGTATTTT.

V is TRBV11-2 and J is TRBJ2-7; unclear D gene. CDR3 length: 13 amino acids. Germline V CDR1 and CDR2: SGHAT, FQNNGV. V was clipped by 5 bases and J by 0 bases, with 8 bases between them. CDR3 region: CASSVVTSYEQYF. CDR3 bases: TGTGCCAGCAGCGTGGTTACCTCCTACGAGCAGTACTTC.

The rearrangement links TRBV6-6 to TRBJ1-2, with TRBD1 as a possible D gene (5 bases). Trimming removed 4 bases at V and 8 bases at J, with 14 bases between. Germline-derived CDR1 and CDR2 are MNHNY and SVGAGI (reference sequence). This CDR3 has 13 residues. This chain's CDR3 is CASSFTTGDGYTF. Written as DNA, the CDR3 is TGTGCCAGCAGTTTTACCACAGGTGACGGCTACACCTTC.

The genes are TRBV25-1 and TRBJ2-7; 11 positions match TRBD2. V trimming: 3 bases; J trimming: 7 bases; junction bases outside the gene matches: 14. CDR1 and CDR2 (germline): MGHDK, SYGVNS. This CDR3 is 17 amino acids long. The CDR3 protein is CASSDMTSGTQFGEQYF. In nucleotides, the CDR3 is TGTGCCAGCAGTGATATGACTAGCGGGACCCAATTTGGGGAGCAGTACTTC.

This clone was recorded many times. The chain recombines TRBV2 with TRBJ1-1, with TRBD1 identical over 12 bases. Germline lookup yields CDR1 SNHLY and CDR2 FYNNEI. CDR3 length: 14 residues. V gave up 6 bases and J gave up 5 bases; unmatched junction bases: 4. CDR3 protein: CASRPGQGATEAFF. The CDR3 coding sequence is TGTGCCAGCAGACCGGGACAGGGGGCAACTGAAGCTTTCTTT.

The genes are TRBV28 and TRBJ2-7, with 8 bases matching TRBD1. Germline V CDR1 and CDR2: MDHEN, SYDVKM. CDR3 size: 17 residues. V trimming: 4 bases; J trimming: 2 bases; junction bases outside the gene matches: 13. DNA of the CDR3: TGTGCCAGCAGTTCCCCCGCCGCCGGGACAGGTACCTACGAGCAGTACTTC. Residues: CASSSPAAGTGTYEQYF.

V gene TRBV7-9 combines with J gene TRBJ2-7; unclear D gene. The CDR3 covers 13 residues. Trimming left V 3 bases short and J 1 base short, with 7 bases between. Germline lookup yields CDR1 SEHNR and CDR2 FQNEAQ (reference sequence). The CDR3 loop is CASSFGQSYEQYF. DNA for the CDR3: TGTGCCAGCAGCTTCGGGCAATCCTACGAGCAGTACTTC.

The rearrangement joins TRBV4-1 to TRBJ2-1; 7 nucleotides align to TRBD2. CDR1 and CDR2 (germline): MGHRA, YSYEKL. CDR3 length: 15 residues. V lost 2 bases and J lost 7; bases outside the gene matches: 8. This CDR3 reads CASSQSGRAENEQFF. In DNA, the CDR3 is TGCGCCAGCAGCCAATCGGGGAGGGCCGAAAATGAGCAGTTCTTC.

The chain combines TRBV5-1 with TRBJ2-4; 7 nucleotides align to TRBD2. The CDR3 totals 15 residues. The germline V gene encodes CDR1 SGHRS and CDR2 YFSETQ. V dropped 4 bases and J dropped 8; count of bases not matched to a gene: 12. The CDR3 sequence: CASSPLVAGVDIQYF. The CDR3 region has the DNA TGCGCCAGCAGCCCCCTGGTTGCGGGAGTAGACATTCAGTACTTC.

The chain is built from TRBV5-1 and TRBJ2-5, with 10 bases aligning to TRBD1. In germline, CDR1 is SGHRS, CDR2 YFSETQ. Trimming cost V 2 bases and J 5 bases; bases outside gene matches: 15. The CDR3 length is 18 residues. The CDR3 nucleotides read TGCGCCAGCAGCTTAAAATGGCCGGGACAGGGGATGGGGGAGACCCAGTACTTC. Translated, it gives CASSLKWPGQGMGETQYF.

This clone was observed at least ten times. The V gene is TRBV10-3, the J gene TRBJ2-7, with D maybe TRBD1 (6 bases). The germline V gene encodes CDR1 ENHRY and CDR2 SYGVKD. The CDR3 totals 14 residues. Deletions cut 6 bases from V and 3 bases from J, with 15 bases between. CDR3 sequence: CAIRIRQESYEQYF. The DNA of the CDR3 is TGTGCCATCAGAATACGACAGGAAAGCTACGAGCAGTACTTC.

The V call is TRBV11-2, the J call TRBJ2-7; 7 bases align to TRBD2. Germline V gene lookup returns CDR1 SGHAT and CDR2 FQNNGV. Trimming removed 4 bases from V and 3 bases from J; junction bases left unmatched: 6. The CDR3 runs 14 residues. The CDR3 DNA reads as TGTGCCAGCAGCTCCCGGACTAGAAACTACGAGCAGTACTTC. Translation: CASSSRTRNYEQYF.

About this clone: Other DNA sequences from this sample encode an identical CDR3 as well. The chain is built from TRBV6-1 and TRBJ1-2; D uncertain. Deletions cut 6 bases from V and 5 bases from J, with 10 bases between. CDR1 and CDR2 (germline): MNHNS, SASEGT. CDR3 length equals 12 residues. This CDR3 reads CASSEQGYGYTF. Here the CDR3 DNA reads TGTGCCAGCAGCGAACAAGGGTATGGCTACACCTTC.

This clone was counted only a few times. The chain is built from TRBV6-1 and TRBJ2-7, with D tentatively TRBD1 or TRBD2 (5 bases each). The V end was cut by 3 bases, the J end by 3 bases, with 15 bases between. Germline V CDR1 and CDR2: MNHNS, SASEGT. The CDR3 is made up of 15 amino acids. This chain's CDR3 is CASSDPGTGNYEQYF. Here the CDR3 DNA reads TGTGCCAGCAGTGACCCAGGGACGGGTAACTACGAGCAGTACTTC.

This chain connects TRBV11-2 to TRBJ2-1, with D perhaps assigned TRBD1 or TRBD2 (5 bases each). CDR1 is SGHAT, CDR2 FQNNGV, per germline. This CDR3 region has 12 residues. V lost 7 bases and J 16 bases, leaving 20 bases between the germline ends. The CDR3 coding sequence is TGTGCCAGCACTCATTTCGCCGGGGCTTCATTCTTC. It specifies CASTHFAGASFF.

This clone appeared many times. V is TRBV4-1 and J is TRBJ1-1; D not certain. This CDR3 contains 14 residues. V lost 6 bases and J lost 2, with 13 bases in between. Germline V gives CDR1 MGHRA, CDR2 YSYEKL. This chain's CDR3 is CASRGLLKNTEAFF. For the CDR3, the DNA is TGCGCCAGCAGGGGGTTATTAAAAAACACTGAAGCTTTCTTT.

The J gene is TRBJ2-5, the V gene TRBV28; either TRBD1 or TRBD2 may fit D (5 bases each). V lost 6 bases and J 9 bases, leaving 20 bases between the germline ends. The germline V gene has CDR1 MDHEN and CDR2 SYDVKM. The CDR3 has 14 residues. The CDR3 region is CASRRRDGTSSQYF. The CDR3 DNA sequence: TGTGCCAGCAGGCGTAGGGACGGCACTTCGTCCCAGTACTTC.